A single sample is the source of the 28 T cell receptor beta chains below, sequenced in a study of CD8+ T cells in alopecia areata. Isolated RNA was reverse transcribed into cDNA used as the sequencing template. TCRdb keeps only in-frame clones here, not all; method: immunoSEQ multiplex PCR. The sample holds 5,900 or so clones, 60% seen once. It was from alopecia areata patients that lesional scalp punch biopsies and peripheral blood were collected. The sequencing input was skin. The receptors originated from a human donor with alopecia areata.

This chain links TRBV11-2 with TRBJ2-7, with D unclear. The germline V and J ends were trimmed by 5 bases and 4 bases, with 6 bases remaining between them. The germline V gene has CDR1 SGHAT and CDR2 FQNNGV. The CDR3 sequence is 11 residues long. In nucleotides, the CDR3 is TGTGCCAGCAGCGAGACTTACGAGCAGTACTTC. It encodes CASSETYEQYF.

The J gene is TRBJ1-2, the V gene TRBV6-1; TRBD1 agrees at 11 bases. Germline lookup yields CDR1 MNHNS and CDR2 SASEGT. This CDR3 comprises 13 residues. V was clipped by 11 bases and J by 7 bases; unmatched bases: 9. CDR3 DNA sequence: TGTGCCTACTTCCCGGGACAGGGGGGTGGCTACACCTTC. Translated: CAYFPGQGGGYTF.

This clone has only one observation. The chain couples TRBV19 to TRBJ2-1; D may be TRBD1 or TRBD2 (6 bases each). Trimming removed 2 bases from V and 9 bases from J, with 14 bases in between. This CDR3 is 14 amino acids long. CDR1 and CDR2 from the germline V gene are LNHDA and SQIVND (reference sequence). The CDR3 nucleotides read TGTGCCAGTAGTATAAGGGTCAGGGGAGGTGAGCAGTTCTTC. The encoded protein is CASSIRVRGGEQFF.

This clone was picked up a small number of times. V gene TRBV5-6 combines with J gene TRBJ1-4, with D possibly TRBD1 on 5 matching bases. This CDR3 spans 14 amino acids. Germline assignment: CDR1 SGHDT and CDR2 YYEEEE. V was cut by 2 bases and J by 6 bases, with 11 bases left in between. CDR3 loop: CASSFTGTDEKLFF. The CDR3 DNA follows: TGTGCCAGCAGCTTTACCGGGACGGATGAAAAACTGTTTTTT. The variable domain in full, with the rest retrieved from reference TRBV5-6 and TRBJ1-4, is DAGVTQSPTHLIKTRGQQVTLRCSPKSGHDTVSWYQQALGQGPQFIFQYYEEEERQRGNFPDRFSGHQFPNYSSELNVNALLLGDSALYLCASSFTGTDEKLFFGSGTQLSVL.

This sequence joins TRBV6-5 and TRBJ1-5; D call uncertain. Germline CDR1 reads MNHEY; CDR2 reads SVGAGI. CDR3 size: 15 residues. V shed 5 bases and J shed 6 bases, with 17 bases lying between them. The CDR3 DNA reads as TGTGCCAGCAGTGTGACCGCACGTAATGGTCAGCCCCAGCATTTT. Translated: CASSVTARNGQPQHF.

V is TRBV7-8 and J is TRBJ2-5; tentatively, D is TRBD2 (5 bases). This CDR3 spans 13 amino acids. V was cut by 4 bases and J by 6 bases, with 12 bases left in between. From germline, CDR1 is SGHVS and CDR2 FQNEAQ. This CDR3 reads CASSSGLDQTQYF. The DNA of the CDR3 is TGTGCCAGCAGCTCCGGACTGGATCAGACCCAGTACTTC.

V is TRBV7-9 and J is TRBJ1-1; D is unresolved. This CDR3 has 13 amino acids. V was trimmed by 1 base and J by 4 bases, leaving 7 bases between them. Germline CDR1 SEHNR, CDR2 FQNEAQ (reference sequence). CDR3 loop: CASSLGSPTEAFF. CDR3 sequence (DNA): TGTGCCAGCAGCTTAGGGAGCCCCACTGAAGCTTTCTTT.

This clone was counted only a few times. The chain employs TRBV7-9 and TRBJ2-1; D unclear. V was shortened by 2 bases and J by 9 bases, with 11 bases between the two germline ends. Germline V gene sequence: CDR1 SEHNR, CDR2 FQNEAQ (reference sequence). This CDR3 has 13 residues. The CDR3: CASSLLGSGEQFF. As DNA, the CDR3 is TGTGCCAGCAGCTTACTAGGGTCTGGTGAGCAGTTCTTC.

The genes are TRBV4-2 and TRBJ2-7; D uncertain. The germline V gene has CDR1 LGHNA and CDR2 YNFKEQ. Trimming cost V 5 bases and J 3 bases, with 14 bases left between them. The CDR3 loop spans 14 amino acids. The CDR3 region is CASSLVGLFYEQYF. CDR3 nucleotide sequence: TGTGCCAGCAGCTTGGTTGGCCTTTTCTACGAGCAGTACTTC.

The rearrangement links TRBV11-2 to TRBJ2-1, with D tentatively TRBD1 or TRBD2 (5 bases each). CDR3 size: 14 residues. Between the trimmed V and J ends, which lost 0 bases and 14 bases, there was a span of 17 bases. The germline gives CDR1 SGHAT, CDR2 FQNNGV. CDR3 residues: CASSLDGGDQREFF. CDR3 DNA sequence: TGTGCCAGCAGCTTAGATGGGGGAGATCAGAGGGAGTTCTTC. Full variable domain (remainder filled in from reference TRBV11-2 and TRBJ2-1): EAGVAQSPRYKIIEKRQSVAFWCNPISGHATLYWYQQILGQGPKLLIQFQNNGVVDDSQLPKDRFSAERLKGVDSTLKIQPAKLEDSAVYLCASSLDGGDQREFFGPGTRLTVL.

The CDR3 protein is CASFRDRGRRRETQYF. CDR3 nucleotides: TGTGCCAGCTTCCGGGACAGGGGGCGCCGGCGAGAGACCCAGTACTTC. The chain employs TRBV5-6 and TRBJ2-5, with 12 bases aligning to TRBD1. The junction had 11 bases not matched to a gene; V was cut back by 7 bases and J by 4 bases. There are 16 residues in the CDR3. The V gene's germline CDR1 is SGHDT and CDR2 YYEEEE. The full variable domain, with the rest looked up from reference TRBV5-6 and TRBJ2-5, is DAGVTQSPTHLIKTRGQQVTLRCSPKSGHDTVSWYQQALGQGPQFIFQYYEEEERQRGNFPDRFSGHQFPNYSSELNVNALLLGDSALYLCASFRDRGRRRETQYFGPGTRLLVL.

The chain links TRBV4-2 to TRBJ1-2, with a possible D match to TRBD1 (6 bases). Trimming removed 3 bases at V and 3 bases at J, with 11 bases between. The germline V gene has CDR1 LGHNA and CDR2 YNFKEQ. This CDR3 is 14 amino acids long. The CDR3: CASSQVTGHYGYTF. In DNA, the CDR3 is TGTGCCAGCAGCCAGGTAACAGGGCACTATGGCTACACCTTC.

V and J are TRBV7-2 and TRBJ2-5; D gene uncertain. V was cut by 5 bases and J by 10 bases, with 14 bases left in between. Looked up from germline, CDR1 is SGHTA and CDR2 is FQGNSA. CDR3 size: 12 residues. CDR3 DNA: TGTGCCAGCAGCGTCCCCCGGGTCTACCAGTACTTC. Protein product: CASSVPRVYQYF.

This clone has just a few counts. The chain combines TRBV11-2 with TRBJ1-1; D is perhaps TRBD1 (5 bases). Looked up from germline, CDR1 is SGHAT and CDR2 is FQNNGV. Trimming took 5 bases from V and 7 from J, leaving 17 bases between them. The CDR3 is made up of 14 amino acids. The CDR3 here is CASSTRTPEGEAFF. The CDR3 bases are TGTGCCAGCAGCACCCGGACACCCGAGGGTGAAGCTTTCTTT.

The chain is built from TRBV19 and TRBJ2-1, with 10 bases identical to TRBD2. Germline CDR1 reads LNHDA; CDR2 reads SQIVND (reference sequence). The CDR3 spans 15 residues. V trimming: 6 bases; J trimming: 5 bases; junction bases outside the gene matches: 7. CDR3 DNA sequence: TGTGCCAGTAGCGGGGAGCGGGAGGGCCACAATGAGCAGTTCTTC. As protein: CASSGEREGHNEQFF.

A few counts support this clone. The chain employs TRBV6-1 and TRBJ2-2; D is unclear. Germline V gene data show CDR1 as MNHNS and CDR2 as SASEGT. The CDR3 is 14 amino acids. The V gene lost 5 bases and the J gene lost 3 bases, with 10 bases spanning the gap. CDR3 sequence (DNA): TGTGCCAGCAGTTCAAAGTCGTACACCGGGGAGCTGTTTTTT. Residues: CASSSKSYTGELFF.

This clone turned up a few times. V usage is TRBV7-6 and J usage is TRBJ2-5; no firm D call. Germline CDR1 reads SGHVS; CDR2 reads FNYEAQ. This CDR3 is 11 amino acids long. Trimming left V 5 bases short and J 5 bases short, with 6 bases between. CDR3 protein: CASSVEETQYF. Written as DNA, the CDR3 is TGTGCCAGCAGCGTCGAGGAGACCCAGTACTTC.

The V gene is TRBV28, the J gene TRBJ1-3; weak D call: TRBD1 (5 bases). CDR1 is MDHEN, CDR2 SYDVKM, per germline. The CDR3 has 16 amino acids. V was shortened by 2 bases and J by 3 bases, with 14 bases between the two germline ends. The CDR3 protein is CASSLVGQGRGNTIYF. In DNA, the CDR3 is TGTGCCAGCAGTTTAGTCGGCCAGGGACGTGGAAACACCATATATTTT.

This sequence joins TRBV5-1 and TRBJ1-1; 9 bases fit TRBD1. CDR1 SGHRS and CDR2 YFSETQ come from the germline V gene. Losses at the gene ends were 3 bases for V and 8 bases for J; bases not matched to a gene: 2. The CDR3 runs 12 residues. The chain's CDR3 is CASSWDREEAFF. The CDR3 bases are TGCGCCAGCAGCTGGGACAGGGAAGAAGCTTTCTTT.

This clone was detected a few times. The J gene is TRBJ1-1, the V gene TRBV30; D call uncertain. The CDR3 is 10 residues long. Germline CDR1 GTSNPN, CDR2 SVGIG (reference sequence). The V and J ends lost 4 bases and 5 bases respectively, with 5 bases between them. CDR3: CAWIRTEAFF. CDR3 DNA: TGTGCCTGGATCAGGACTGAAGCTTTCTTT.

The chain uses TRBV5-5 and TRBJ1-2; 9 nucleotides line up with TRBD1. With V trimmed by 0 bases and J by 8 bases, 5 bases remained unmatched. The CDR3 extends over 14 amino acids. The germline V gene encodes CDR1 SGHKS and CDR2 YYEKEE (reference sequence). In DNA form, the CDR3 reads TGTGCCAGCAGCTTGGGGGACAGGGAGGTCGGCTACACCTTC. This encodes CASSLGDREVGYTF.

This clone was counted only a few times. The chain combines TRBV5-1 with TRBJ1-6; tentatively, D is TRBD1 (5 bases). V was trimmed by 4 bases and J by 13 bases, leaving 15 bases between them. Germline CDR1 and CDR2: SGHRS and YFSETQ. This CDR3 region has 13 residues. The CDR3 protein is CASSPGPIAPLHF. The CDR3 DNA reads TGCGCCAGCAGCCCGGGGCCGATAGCCCCCCTCCACTTT.

The rearrangement joins TRBV28 to TRBJ2-7; 11 positions agree with TRBD2. The ends lost 1 base at V and 0 bases at J; junction bases unmatched: 2. The CDR3 totals 16 residues. The V gene's germline CDR1 is MDHEN and CDR2 SYDVKM. CDR3 loop: CASSLSGTSGSYEQYF. The CDR3 coding sequence is TGTGCCAGCAGTTTATCTGGGACTAGCGGCTCCTACGAGCAGTACTTC.

The chain carries TRBV2 and TRBJ2-7; possibly TRBD1 for D (5 bases). V lost 3 bases and J lost 6, with 9 bases in between. The CDR3 spans 12 residues. Germline CDR1 is SNHLY and CDR2 is FYNNEI. CDR3 bases: TGTGCCAGCAGTGACAGGGTCCGCGAGCAGTACTTC. Amino acid sequence: CASSDRVREQYF.

The chain links TRBV4-2 to TRBJ1-4; no clear D gene. From germline, CDR1 is LGHNA and CDR2 YNFKEQ. This CDR3 comprises 17 residues. The V and J ends lost 1 base and 0 bases respectively, with 12 bases between them. As DNA, the CDR3 is TGTGCCAGCAGCCAAGGCTGGACCTCTGCAACTAATGAAAAACTGTTTTTT. It encodes CASSQGWTSATNEKLFF.

This clone was recorded once. The chain joins TRBV5-6 to TRBJ2-5; 12 bases fit TRBD2. The CDR3 contains 14 residues. CDR1 is SGHDT, CDR2 YYEEEE, per germline. J was trimmed by 4 bases and V by 3 bases; bases with no gene match: 1. CDR3 region: CASSSSGRGETQYF. The CDR3 region has the DNA TGTGCCAGCAGCTCTAGCGGGAGGGGAGAGACCCAGTACTTC.

This clone was seen only a few times. The gene calls are TRBV29-1 and TRBJ1-5; D gene uncertain. This CDR3 spans 15 amino acids. Germline V gene sequence: CDR1 SQVTM, CDR2 ANQGSEA. Trimming pared 4 bases from V and 2 bases from J, leaving 15 bases between. For the CDR3, the DNA is TGCAGCGTTGCGGACGGGCTCTTGGGCAATCAGCCCCAGCATTTT. It translates to CSVADGLLGNQPQHF.

The V call is TRBV28, the J call TRBJ1-6; the match to TRBD1 covers 7 bases. The CDR3 is made up of 14 amino acids. Germline CDR1 is MDHEN and CDR2 is SYDVKM. J was trimmed by 7 bases and V by 8 bases; bases with no gene match: 8. CDR3 sequence: CASAEGTENSPLHF. Here the CDR3 DNA reads TGTGCCAGCGCCGAGGGGACAGAAAATTCACCCCTCCACTTT.